These 18 T cell receptor beta chains were sequenced from one sample in a study of blood T cells in healthy people across ages. Alongside a J-beta primer mix, a sample-barcoded 5' primer served in a second PCR lasting roughly 6 to 11 cycles. Each CDR3 protein gets one entry after TCRdb re-called the 5' RACE reads with MiXCR. The sample yields about 700,000 distinct CDR3 sequences, 32% seen once. Sequenced material: blood. These receptors were taken from an elderly woman in good health.

At least ten counts were recorded for this clonotype. The V call is TRBV10-3, the J call TRBJ2-5, with 8 bases lining up with TRBD1. V lost 11 bases and J lost 1; bases outside the gene matches: 12. The CDR3 sequence is 15 residues long. Germline CDR1 and CDR2: ENHRY and SYGVKD. The CDR3 reads CASKESGTGQETQYF. The CDR3 region has the DNA TGTGCCTCGAAGGAATCCGGGACAGGCCAAGAGACCCAGTACTTC.

This clonotype was observed a single time. This sequence may be a read error, since a much larger clone differs from it by one base. The chain carries TRBV14 and TRBJ2-1, with D uncertain. Germline CDR1 and CDR2: SGHDN and FVKESK. The CDR3 loop spans 13 amino acids. CDR3 DNA: TGTGTCAGCACCACTACTCTTTCCGGAGAGCAGTTCTTC. It codes for CVSTTTLSGEQFF. Full variable domain (missing parts from reference TRBV14 and TRBJ2-1): EAGVTQFPSHSVIEKGQTVTLRCDPISGHDNLYWYRRVMGKEIKFLLHFVKESKQDESGMPNNRFLAERTGGTYSTLKVQPAELEDSGVYFCVSTTTLSGEQFFGPGTRLTVL.

This clonotype was detected only once. The V gene is TRBV12-3 or TRBV12-4, the J gene TRBJ2-3; no firm D call. The CDR3 is 14 residues long. Trimming shortened V by 3 bases and J by 5 bases, and 12 bases separated the two germline ends. The CDR3 region has the DNA TGTGCCAGCAGTTTTCTCGGGTCGCTAGATACGCAGTATTTT. It specifies CASSFLGSLDTQYF.

This clonotype has more than one count but fewer than ten. This chain connects TRBV6-6 to TRBJ2-1; 11 bases map to TRBD2. With 3 bases clipped from V and 5 bases from J, the junction kept 6 bases outside the gene matches. The CDR3 is 16 amino acids. Germline V gene lookup returns CDR1 MNHNY and CDR2 SVGAGI (reference sequence). The chain's CDR3 is CASSYSPGLADNEQFF. The CDR3 DNA reads as TGTGCCAGCAGTTATTCCCCGGGACTAGCGGACAATGAGCAGTTCTTC.

This chain links TRBV4-3 with TRBJ2-3; TRBD1 is a possible D gene (5 bases). There are 15 residues in the CDR3. In germline, CDR1 is LGHNA, CDR2 YSLEER. V was pared by 3 bases and J by 2 bases, with 12 bases between. CDR3 nucleotides: TGCGCCAGCAGCCACAAAGACAGTCTCACAGATACGCAGTATTTT. Its translation: CASSHKDSLTDTQYF.

This sequence joins TRBV5-1 and TRBJ2-7; unclear D gene. Matching the DNA end better, TRBJ2-5 makes the J call doubtful. Germline loops: CDR1 SGHRS, CDR2 YFSETQ. The CDR3 is 12 amino acids. The CDR3 loop is CASRPGFETQYF. CDR3 sequence (DNA): TGCGCCAGCAGGCCGGGTTTTGAGACCCAGTACTTC.

This clonotype occurred many times. The chain joins TRBV20-1 to TRBJ2-3; 7 positions match TRBD2. V lost 2 bases, J lost 2 bases, and 7 bases stayed unmatched. Per germline, CDR1 DFQATT and CDR2 SNEGSKA (reference sequence). This CDR3 has 15 amino acids. The CDR3 DNA reads TGCAGTGCTAGAAGGCGGGACTACAACACAGATACGCAGTATTTT. Protein sequence: CSARRRDYNTDTQYF.

There are many counts of this clonotype. This chain links TRBV7-9 with TRBJ2-5; 8 bases align to TRBD2. Germline assignment: CDR1 SEHNR and CDR2 FQNEAQ (reference sequence). With 5 bases clipped from V and 11 bases from J, the junction kept 13 bases outside the gene matches. This CDR3 spans 14 amino acids. The CDR3 protein is CASSDPLRGVQQYF. CDR3 coding DNA: TGTGCCAGCAGCGATCCCCTGCGGGGGGTCCAACAGTACTTC.

The chain employs TRBV30 and TRBJ1-2; tentative D call: TRBD1 (5 bases). The germline V and J ends were trimmed by 3 bases and 2 bases, with 7 bases remaining between them. Germline V gene data show CDR1 as GTSNPN and CDR2 as SVGIG (reference sequence). The CDR3 has 12 amino acids. The CDR3 loop is CAWSPGNYGYTF. CDR3 DNA: TGTGCCTGGAGCCCAGGGAACTATGGCTACACCTTC. The whole variable domain, filled in from reference TRBV30 and TRBJ1-2, reads SQTIHQWPATLVQPVGSPLSLECTVEGTSNPNLYWYRQAAGRGLQLLFYSVGIGQISSEVPQNLSASRPQDRQFILSSKKLLLSDSGFYLCAWSPGNYGYTFGSGTRLTVV.

About this clonotype: Its ends do not fully match the called genes, so a read error is possible. The gene calls are TRBV4-2 and TRBJ2-7, with 10 bases matching TRBD2. The CDR3 covers 16 residues. Germline assignment: CDR1 LGHNA and CDR2 YNFKEQ. The CDR3 region is CASRQDPSGSSYEQYF. CDR3 DNA: TGTGCCAGCCGCCAAGATCCTAGCGGGAGTTCCTACGAGCAGTACTTC.

A remark on this clonotype: This sequence may be a read error, since a much larger clone differs from it by one base. This chain joins TRBV4-2 and TRBJ2-2; tentatively, D is TRBD2 (5 bases). The CDR3 consists of 14 residues. Germline assignment: CDR1 LGHNA and CDR2 YNFKEQ. CDR3 coding DNA: TGTGCCAGCAGCCAAGACGAGAACACCGGGGAGCGGTTTTTT. Amino acids: CASSQDENTGERFF.

This clonotype was counted at least ten times. The chain combines TRBV6-1 with TRBJ2-7; no reliable D call. V dropped 0 bases and J dropped 4 bases, with 10 bases sitting between them. The CDR3 extends over 14 amino acids. Germline CDR1 is MNHNS and CDR2 is SASEGT. The CDR3 is CASSEAGHPYEQYF. CDR3 coding DNA: TGTGCCAGCAGTGAAGCTGGCCACCCGTACGAGCAGTACTTC.

CDR3 protein: CASSLAGQPRGYTF. In nucleotides, the CDR3 is TGTGCCAGCAGCTTAGCGGGACAGCCACGTGGCTACACCTTC. This chain connects TRBV7-9 to TRBJ1-2, with TRBD1 matching 7 bases. CDR1 and CDR2 from the germline V gene are SEHNR and FQNEAQ (reference sequence). V lost 0 bases, J lost 7 bases, and 5 bases stayed unmatched. The CDR3 totals 14 residues.

This clonotype was counted between two and nine times. This rearrangement joins TRBV5-1 to TRBJ1-6; D gene uncertain. The V and J ends lost 0 bases and 16 bases respectively, with 17 bases between them. This CDR3 has 14 residues. Germline loops: CDR1 SGHRS, CDR2 YFSETQ. In nucleotides, the CDR3 is TGCGCCAGCAGCTTGGAGTCCGGCGGATTTAGACTCCACTTT. It yields the protein CASSLESGGFRLHF.

The CDR3 region is CASSVGGPNQPQHF. The DNA for the CDR3 is TGTGCCAGCAGTGTAGGGGGGCCCAATCAGCCCCAGCATTTT. This chain connects TRBV27 to TRBJ1-5; D is perhaps TRBD1 (6 bases). The CDR3 is 14 residues long. Germline lookup yields CDR1 MNHEY and CDR2 SMNVEV (reference sequence). V gave up 5 bases and J gave up 3 bases, with 11 bases separating them.

This clonotype was observed many times. The chain recombines TRBV7-2 with TRBJ1-1; 7 bases are shared with TRBD1. The germline V gene encodes CDR1 SGHTA and CDR2 FQGNSA. The CDR3 contains 15 residues. The trim removed 3 bases at V and 11 bases at J, leaving 15 bases unmatched. The DNA of the CDR3 is TGTGCCAGCAGCTTGGGACAGCCAAAACTCAGCGGGGCTTTCTTT. Its protein product is CASSLGQPKLSGAFF.

The chain has TRBV20-1 and TRBJ2-7; TRBD1 is a possible D gene (5 bases). The assigned J gene may be wrong: the sequence end matches TRBJ2-5 better. Germline-derived CDR1 and CDR2 are DFQATT and SNEGSKA (reference sequence). The CDR3 has 13 residues. In DNA, the CDR3 is TGCAGTGCCCCCATGGGCAGGGAAGAGACCCAGTACTTC. Amino acid sequence: CSAPMGREETQYF.

CDR3: CASSLYRDSTNYGYTF. Here the CDR3 DNA reads TGTGCCAGCAGCTTATACCGGGATAGCACTAACTATGGCTACACCTTC. The chain employs TRBV7-2 and TRBJ1-2; D remains ambiguous. V lost 2 bases and J lost 0, with 13 bases in between. This CDR3 is 16 amino acids long. Germline values: CDR1 SGHTA, CDR2 FQGNSA.